This paragraph covers one T cell receptor (beta chain) sequence. The same CDR3 is also encoded by other DNA sequences in this sample. This record belongs to a study of control samples from healthy donors and cancer patients. V gave up 4 bases and J gave up 4 bases; unmatched junction bases: 3. Germline CDR1 and CDR2: KGHDR and SFDVKD. CDR3 length equals 14 residues. The repertoire was sequenced with immunoSEQ multiplex PCR; TCRdb's copy has only in-frame clones and lacks some. Of about 190,000 clones in the sample, 91% are singletons; the top ten hold less than 2%. The sequence came from a young man in good health. The chain employs TRBV24-1 and TRBJ2-1, with 7 nucleotides matching TRBD1. The source material was blood. The CDR3 DNA follows: TGTGCCACCAGTGACCCGGGACAGTACAATGAGCAGTTCTTC. It yields the protein CATSDPGQYNEQFF.